Each of the 8 T cell receptor beta chains below was sequenced from the same sample in a study of blood T cell repertoires in COVID-19. Sequencing was performed with immunoSEQ multiplex PCR; in TCRdb, only in-frame clones are kept and a portion is missing. This table has hundreds of thousands of clones, approximately 90% appearing once. Sequencing input: peripheral blood. All receptors derive from a woman aged 18 to 35 who had recovered from COVID-19.

The rearrangement uses TRBV19 and TRBJ2-2, with 9 bases identical to TRBD1. There are 13 residues in the CDR3. V shed 6 bases and J 8 bases; nucleotides not matched to a gene: 4. CDR1 and CDR2 from the germline V gene are LNHDA and SQIVND (reference sequence). CDR3 DNA sequence: TGTGCCAGTAGGTACAGGGGGCTTGGGGAGCTGTTTTTT. Residues: CASRYRGLGELFF.

This chain connects TRBV10-1 to TRBJ2-2; D perhaps matches TRBD2 (6 bases). V was pared by 3 bases and J by 3 bases, with 11 bases between. Germline V lookup: CDR1 WNHNN, CDR2 SYGVQD (reference sequence). The CDR3 length is 15 residues. CDR3 loop: CASSDAGSYTGELFF. Here the CDR3 DNA reads TGCGCCAGCAGTGATGCGGGGTCGTACACCGGGGAGCTGTTTTTT.

The chain uses TRBV11-1 and TRBJ1-6; D call uncertain. The CDR3 runs to 15 residues. V was pared by 5 bases and J by 9 bases, with 17 bases between. From germline, CDR1 is SGHAT and CDR2 FQDESV (reference sequence). The CDR3: CASSPGGKGGSPLHF. For the CDR3, the DNA is TGTGCCAGCAGCCCCGGCGGAAAGGGAGGTTCACCCCTCCACTTT.

CDR3 sequence reads: CAWTNPTGWTYNEQFF. As DNA, the CDR3 is TGTGCCTGGACCAACCCCACAGGGTGGACGTACAATGAGCAGTTCTTC. The chain has TRBV30 and TRBJ2-1, with D maybe TRBD1 (6 bases). The CDR3 contains 16 residues. Germline V gene sequence: CDR1 GTSNPN, CDR2 SVGIG (reference sequence). V lost 4 bases to trimming and J lost 4 bases, with 20 bases between them. Full variable domain (missing parts from reference TRBV30 and TRBJ2-1): SQTIHQWPATLVQPVGSPLSLECTVEGTSNPNLYWYRQAAGRGLQLLFYSVGIGQISSEVPQNLSASRPQDRQFILSSKKLLLSDSGFYLCAWTNPTGWTYNEQFFGPGTRLTVL.

The chain couples TRBV9 to TRBJ2-1; D is perhaps TRBD2 (6 bases). The germline V gene has CDR1 SGDLS and CDR2 YYNGEE. This CDR3 has 14 amino acids. Deletions cut 2 bases from V and 9 bases from J, with 15 bases between. This CDR3 is CASSVTTGTPEQFF. The CDR3 nucleotides read TGTGCCAGCAGCGTTACAACCGGGACTCCTGAGCAGTTCTTC. Full variable domain (outside the CDR3, taken from reference TRBV9 and TRBJ2-1): DSGVTQTPKHLITATGQRVTLRCSPRSGDLSVYWYQQSLDQGLQFLIQYYNGEERAKGNILERFSAQQFPDLHSELNLSSLELGDSALYFCASSVTTGTPEQFFGPGTRLTVL.

The CDR3 DNA sequence: TGTGCCAGCAGCTTAGGAGCGGGAGGGGCCTACGAGCAGTACTTC. Protein: CASSLGAGGAYEQYF. This chain links TRBV7-6 with TRBJ2-7; the match to TRBD2 covers 10 bases. CDR3 length: 15 amino acids. Looked up from germline, CDR1 is SGHVS and CDR2 is FNYEAQ. Losses at the gene ends were 1 base for V and 2 bases for J; bases not matched to a gene: 2.

This chain joins TRBV9 and TRBJ2-2, with 7 bases aligning to TRBD2. This CDR3 has 15 residues. CDR1 SGDLS and CDR2 YYNGEE come from the germline V gene. The ends lost 1 base at V and 4 bases at J; junction bases unmatched: 4. CDR3 protein: CASSVTSELTGELFF. CDR3 in DNA: TGTGCCAGCAGCGTAACTAGCGAGCTCACCGGGGAGCTGTTTTTT. The variable domain in full, completed from reference TRBV9 and TRBJ2-2, reads DSGVTQTPKHLITATGQRVTLRCSPRSGDLSVYWYQQSLDQGLQFLIQYYNGEERAKGNILERFSAQQFPDLHSELNLSSLELGDSALYFCASSVTSELTGELFFGEGSRLTVL.

The V and J genes are TRBV14 and TRBJ2-7; tentatively, D is TRBD2 (5 bases). V dropped 4 bases and J dropped 3 bases, with 10 bases sitting between them. This CDR3 has 13 residues. Germline CDR1 and CDR2: SGHDN and FVKESK. The CDR3 protein is CASSPGVIYEQYF. CDR3 DNA sequence: TGTGCCAGCAGCCCCGGGGTAATCTACGAGCAGTACTTC. The full variable domain, rest sourced from reference TRBV14 and TRBJ2-7, is EAGVTQFPSHSVIEKGQTVTLRCDPISGHDNLYWYRRVMGKEIKFLLHFVKESKQDESGMPNNRFLAERTGGTYSTLKVQPAELEDSGVYFCASSPGVIYEQYFGPGTRLTVT.